These T cell receptor beta chains were read from a single sample in a study of T cell responses to AZD1222 COVID-19 vaccine. TCRdb's copy holds only in-frame clones and misses some; the assay was immunoSEQ multiplex PCR. Here the sample spans just under 150,000 clones, over 75% being singletons. This specimen was peripheral blood, taken 28 days after the second dose of the MenACWY control vaccine. These receptors all stem from an adult who received the MenACWY meningococcal vaccine as a control. The conserved cysteine and the conserved F or W are not part of the CDR3 here.

cdr3_length	v_call	j_call	cdr3_aa
11	TRBV12-3/TRBV12-4	TRBJ1-1	ASSLIMNTEAF
12	TRBV6-2/TRBV6-3	TRBJ2-2	ASRPSGNTGELF
12	TRBV5-5	TRBJ2-7	ASSLVGGEYEQY
16	TRBV7-6	TRBJ1-5	ASSFRDKGSWSNQPQH
13	TRBV6-4	TRBJ1-2	ASITQQGAERSYT
12	TRBV11-3	TRBJ2-1	ASSLASGRHEQF
12	TRBV5-1	TRBJ1-1	ASSLGDRATEAF
11	TRBV7-2	TRBJ1-1	ASSPTRNTEAF
15	TRBV3-1/TRBV3-2	TRBJ1-2	ASSQDSKGPLLYGYT
12	TRBV11-2	TRBJ2-4	ASRQPRRGNIQY
12	TRBV4-3	TRBJ1-5	ASSQEVGNQPQH
12	TRBV7-9	TRBJ2-7	ASSFRDPGREQY
14	TRBV6-1	TRBJ1-3	ASSEGRPSSGNTIY
12	TRBV6-5	TRBJ1-2	ASSSGGGVYGYT
13	TRBV19	TRBJ2-1	ASTEREGTYNEQF
11	TRBV7-2	TRBJ1-2	ASSLGGNYGYT
12	TRBV19	TRBJ2-7	ASSMTSGRSEQY
12	TRBV5-5	TRBJ2-3	ASSLAAGADTQY
14	TRBV5-1	TRBJ2-3	ASSWGGGGRTDTQY
13	TRBV4-3	TRBJ1-2	ASSQDRYRAYGYT
13	TRBV6-2/TRBV6-3	TRBJ1-1	ASTPGGFGNTEAF
14	TRBV18	TRBJ2-1	ASSPKTGEAYNEQF
9	TRBV2	TRBJ2-1	ASSEYNEQF
11	TRBV15	TRBJ2-2	ATSRDSAGELF
12	TRBV28	TRBJ2-7	ASRGTSQSYEQY
9	TRBV28	TRBJ2-7	ASSIGYEQY
12	TRBV7-2	TRBJ2-7	ASSSRGIVHEQY
18	TRBV3-1/TRBV3-2	TRBJ1-4	ASSQGVGPKQISANEKLF
14	TRBV24-1	TRBJ1-2	ATSDSRGHAYYGYT
15	TRBV9	TRBJ2-5	ASSAAPGLAGGETQY
14	TRBV27	TRBJ1-2	ASSLVHAGVIYGYT
13	TRBV18	TRBJ1-1	ASSPRVAMDTEAF
13	TRBV7-9	TRBJ1-1	ASSLQTGVVAEAF
17	TRBV27	TRBJ2-1	ASSLYRFRRREPYNEQF